This entry lists 18 T cell receptor beta chains sequenced from one sample in a study of OX40 agonist ivuxolimab in advanced cancers. Sequenced by immunoSEQ multiplex PCR; TCRdb stores in-frame clones only, minus some. The sample yields more than 55,000 clones, roughly 80% seen once. The starting material was CD4+ or CD8+ T cells sorted from blood, obtained in a trial of the OX40 agonist ivuxolimab. These TCRs come from an adult with an advanced solid tumor such as melanoma, head and neck, liver or kidney cancer.

Judged by abundance, this clone is medium-sized. The V call is TRBV19, the J call TRBJ1-5, with D possibly being TRBD1 (5 bases). CDR1 is LNHDA and CDR2 is SQIVND in the germline V gene (reference sequence). Trimming shortened V by 10 bases and J by 6 bases, and 13 bases separated the two germline ends. The CDR3 sequence is 12 residues long. Here the CDR3 reads CATTIGGQPQHF. In DNA, the CDR3 is TGTGCCACCACCATCGGGGGTCAGCCCCAGCATTTT.

This clone was detected only once. The J gene is TRBJ2-3, the V gene TRBV7-2; TRBD2 matches at 8 bases. The CDR3 loop spans 16 amino acids. Germline values: CDR1 SGHTA, CDR2 FQGNSA. Losses at the gene ends were 3 bases for V and 4 bases for J; bases not matched to a gene: 9. The CDR3, as DNA: TGTGCCAGCAGCTTGAACCCGACGGGGGGGCCAGATACGCAGTATTTT. It translates to CASSLNPTGGPDTQYF.

The V and J genes are TRBV19 and TRBJ1-3; D unclear. The V gene's germline CDR1 is LNHDA and CDR2 SQIVND (reference sequence). Trimming took 5 bases from V and 0 from J, leaving 8 bases between them. The CDR3 contains 14 residues. The CDR3 region is CASSQADSGNTIYF. In nucleotides, the CDR3 is TGTGCCAGTAGTCAGGCAGACTCTGGAAACACCATATATTTT.

V usage is TRBV5-1 and J usage is TRBJ2-7; 10 nucleotides agree with TRBD1. V was pared by 0 bases and J by 5 bases, with 2 bases of the junction left unmatched. Germline CDR1 reads SGHRS; CDR2 reads YFSETQ. The CDR3 has 14 amino acids. CDR3 sequence: CASSLAGTGDEQYF. The CDR3 DNA sequence: TGCGCCAGCAGCTTGGCCGGGACAGGGGACGAGCAGTACTTC.

This sequence joins TRBV19 and TRBJ1-3, with D hard to call. The V end lost 5 bases, the J end lost 0 bases, and 8 bases lay between the germline ends. In germline, CDR1 is LNHDA, CDR2 SQIVND (reference sequence). This CDR3 has 14 residues. The CDR3 region has the DNA TGTGCCAGTAGTGCCGGAGGCTCTGGAAACACCATATATTTT. Protein: CASSAGGSGNTIYF.

The chain joins TRBV5-1 to TRBJ2-5; no clear D. The closer fit of TRBJ2-7 to the DNA end suggests the J call may be wrong. Germline lookup yields CDR1 SGHRS and CDR2 YFSETQ. The length of the CDR3 is 15 residues. The CDR3 loop reads CASSPILRSSYEQYF. The CDR3 DNA follows: TGCGCCAGCAGCCCCATTCTAAGGAGCTCCTACGAGCAGTACTTC.

This CDR3 reads CASSSGQIATNEKLFF. For the CDR3, the DNA is TGTGCCAGCAGCTCCGGACAAATAGCAACTAATGAAAAACTGTTTTTT. This chain joins TRBV9 and TRBJ1-4; TRBD1 is a possible D gene (5 bases). This CDR3 is 16 amino acids long. CDR1 and CDR2 from the germline V gene are SGDLS and YYNGEE. Trimming left V 4 bases short and J 0 bases short, with 13 bases between.

The rearrangement joins TRBV5-4 to TRBJ2-1, with 7 bases lining up with TRBD2. The germline V gene has CDR1 SGHNT and CDR2 YYREEE (reference sequence). This CDR3 has 15 amino acids. Trimming took 2 bases from V and 7 from J; bases not matched to a gene: 9. Here the CDR3 reads CASSFAGAGLNEQFF. In nucleotides, the CDR3 is TGTGCCAGCAGCTTTGCGGGAGCCGGCTTGAATGAGCAGTTCTTC.

This clone is a singleton in its sample. The chain recombines TRBV2 with TRBJ2-2; a possible D gene is TRBD1 (6 bases). Germline V gene data show CDR1 as SNHLY and CDR2 as FYNNEI. V lost 7 bases, J lost 0 bases, and 9 bases lay in between. The CDR3 extends over 14 amino acids. This CDR3 reads CASKQGANTGELFF. The CDR3 coding sequence is TGTGCCAGCAAACAGGGAGCGAACACCGGGGAGCTGTTTTTT.

V is TRBV11-2 and J is TRBJ1-4; 7 bases are shared with TRBD1. Trimming at V came to 5 bases and at J to 8 bases, leaving 14 bases not matched to a gene. The V gene's germline CDR1 is SGHAT and CDR2 FQNNGV. The CDR3 extends over 16 amino acids. The CDR3 DNA sequence: TGTGCCAGCAGCCGGCCGGATACAGGGGAGGAGGAAAAACTGTTTTTT. Translation: CASSRPDTGEEEKLFF.

The V and J genes are TRBV7-6 and TRBJ2-2, with 7 positions matching TRBD1. Germline V gene data show CDR1 as SGHVS and CDR2 as FNYEAQ. Germline trimming cut 5 bases from V and 7 bases from J; bases unmatched to any gene: 10. This CDR3 comprises 15 residues. The CDR3: CASSPGTDDSGELFF. For the CDR3, the DNA is TGTGCCAGCAGCCCCGGGACAGATGACAGCGGGGAGCTGTTTTTT.

This sequence joins TRBV27 and TRBJ1-5; D gene uncertain. The CDR3 is 13 residues long. The germline V gene encodes CDR1 MNHEY and CDR2 SMNVEV (reference sequence). Trimming cost V 6 bases and J 4 bases, with 10 bases left between them. CDR3 protein: CASRLGLNQPQHF. CDR3 sequence (DNA): TGTGCCAGCAGATTAGGTCTTAATCAGCCCCAGCATTTT.

The chain links TRBV19 to TRBJ2-4; D call uncertain. CDR1 is LNHDA and CDR2 is SQIVND in the germline V gene (reference sequence). The CDR3 is made up of 14 amino acids. With 5 bases removed from V and 5 bases from J, the gap between germline ends came to 13 bases. The chain's CDR3 is CASSLNPYQNIQYF. The CDR3 DNA reads TGTGCCAGTAGTCTTAACCCCTATCAAAACATTCAGTACTTC. Supplemented by reference TRBV19 and TRBJ2-4, the full variable domain reads DGGITQSPKYLFRKEGQNVTLSCEQNLNHDAMYWYRQDPGQGLRLIYYSQIVNDFQKGDIAEGYSVSREKKESFPLTVTSAQKNPTAFYLCASSLNPYQNIQYFGAGTRLSVL.

CDR3 nucleotide sequence: TGCGCCAGCAGCTGGTCCAGGGAGCTCCAGCCCCAGCATTTT. Translated: CASSWSRELQPQHF. The J gene is TRBJ1-5, the V gene TRBV4-1; tentatively, D is TRBD1 (5 bases). Trimming removed 5 bases at V and 7 bases at J, with 15 bases between. This CDR3 is 14 amino acids long. Per germline, CDR1 MGHRA and CDR2 YSYEKL.

The chain combines TRBV5-1 with TRBJ2-3; D gene ambiguous. The CDR3 loop spans 12 amino acids. CDR1 and CDR2 (germline): SGHRS, YFSETQ. V lost 7 bases, J lost 5 bases, and 11 bases lay in between. The CDR3 loop reads CASRSEGDTQYF. In DNA form, the CDR3 reads TGCGCCAGCCGAAGTGAAGGAGATACGCAGTATTTT.

The chain links TRBV5-8 to TRBJ2-3; 11 nucleotides line up with TRBD2. Germline CDR1 is SGHTS and CDR2 is YDEGEE. The length of the CDR3 is 16 residues. V shed 1 base, J shed 5 bases, and the junction held 6 bases outside the gene matches. This chain's CDR3 is CASSLLTSGELDTQYF. The DNA for the CDR3 is TGTGCCAGCAGCTTGCTGACTAGCGGGGAGTTAGATACGCAGTATTTT.

The CDR3 DNA sequence: TGCAGCGTCGCGGGACCCGGGGCAGGATACGAGCAGTACTTC. Translated: CSVAGPGAGYEQYF. This rearrangement joins TRBV29-1 to TRBJ2-7, with D possibly matching TRBD2 (6 bases). Germline loops: CDR1 SQVTM, CDR2 ANQGSEA. The V end was cut by 6 bases, the J end by 4 bases, with 19 bases between. This CDR3 is 14 amino acids long.

This clone was counted between two and nine times. This chain connects TRBV5-1 to TRBJ2-7, with D hard to call. Between the trimmed V and J ends, which lost 0 bases and 3 bases, there was a span of 7 bases. This CDR3 comprises 13 residues. The germline V gene encodes CDR1 SGHRS and CDR2 YFSETQ. This CDR3 reads CASSLEAGYEQYF. The DNA for the CDR3 is TGCGCCAGCAGCTTGGAAGCCGGCTACGAGCAGTACTTC.